This T cell receptor beta chain stems from a study of blood T cell repertoires in COVID-19. V shed 5 bases and J 3 bases; nucleotides not matched to a gene: 7. CDR1 and CDR2 (germline): SGHTA, FQGNSA. This CDR3 contains 15 residues. This clone occurred once. Per the original data handling: Researchers report that nucleated cell counts were estimated from reference gene primer amplification. Data came from immunoSEQ multiplex PCR; TCRdb stores just in-frame clones and leaves some out. V and J calls and clone size are copied from that table; D and trimming were computed from the DNA. The data contain about 130,000 clones, about 81% of them singletons.

The TCR was taken from a man aged 35-49 years with acute COVID-19. The sample consisted of PBMCs or T cells enriched from blood (not recorded which). J is TRBJ2-3 and V is TRBV7-2; 8 nucleotides align to TRBD2. The CDR3 reads CASSQWGGGTDTQYF. CDR3 in DNA: TGTGCCAGCAGCCAATGGGGCGGGGGGACAGATACGCAGTATTTT. The full variable domain, its missing parts supplied by reference TRBV7-2 and TRBJ2-3, is GAGVSQSPSNKVTEKGKDVELRCDPISGHTALYWYRQSLGQGLEFLIYFQGNSAPDKSGLPSDRFSAERTGGSVSTLTIQRTQQEDSAVYLCASSQWGGGTDTQYFGPGTRLTVL.